This entry is about one T cell receptor (beta chain). Its matching antigen is unknown. The data were obtained in a study of T-cell memory formation after mild COVID-19. Per the germline V gene, CDR1 is SGHRS and CDR2 is YFSETQ. V lost 0 bases, J lost 3 bases, and 12 bases stayed unmatched. CDR3 length: 18 residues. Study findings and constraints: Contracting clones, day 15 to 85, had balanced CD4/CD8, and later expanders favored CD4+.

Each CDR3 protein is one row after TCRdb ran MiXCR on the 5' RACE reads. The table has 350,000 or so distinct CDR3 sequences, roughly 20% seen once. This receptor was taken from a man aged 18 to 30 who had mild COVID-19 (a few samples of this study predate the infection). Cell type and time point are not known. The sequencing sample was made of PBMCs or a T cell subset sorted from them (not recorded which). The V gene is TRBV5-1, the J gene TRBJ1-1; TRBD1 agrees at 9 bases. CDR3 region: CASSLVPRDRVLDTEAFF. CDR3 sequence (DNA): TGCGCCAGCAGCTTGGTCCCCCGGGACAGGGTGCTCGACACTGAAGCTTTCTTT.